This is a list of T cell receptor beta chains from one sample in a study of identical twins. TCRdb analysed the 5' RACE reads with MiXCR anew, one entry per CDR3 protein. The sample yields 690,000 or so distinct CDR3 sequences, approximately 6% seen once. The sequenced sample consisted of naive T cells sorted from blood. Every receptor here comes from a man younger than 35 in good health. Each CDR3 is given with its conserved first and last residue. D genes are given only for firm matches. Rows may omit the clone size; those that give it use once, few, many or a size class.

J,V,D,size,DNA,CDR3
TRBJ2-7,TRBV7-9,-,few,TGTGCCAGCAGCTCCCGGGGGGCGGGAGAGAACTACGAGCAGTACTTC,CASSSRGAGENYEQYF
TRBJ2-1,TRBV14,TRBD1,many,TGTGCCAGCAGCCCACGGACAGGGATTGAGCAGTTCTTC,CASSPRTGIEQFF
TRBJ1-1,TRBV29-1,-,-,TGCAGCGTTGAAAGGGGGGGGATGAACACTGAAGCTTTCTTT,CSVERGGMNTEAFF
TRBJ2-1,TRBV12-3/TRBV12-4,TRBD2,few,TGTGCCAGCACCAAAAGGGCTAGCGGGAACGTTGTACATGAGCAGTTCTTC,CASTKRASGNVVHEQFF
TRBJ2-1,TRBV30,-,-,TGTGCCTGGGACAGGGGGATCGTAGCGGGAGGACCGACGCAGTTCTTC,CAWDRGIVAGGPTQFF
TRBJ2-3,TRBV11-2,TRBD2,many,TGTGCCAGCAGCTTACTGACTAGCGGTAGCACAGATACGCAGTATTTT,CASSLLTSGSTDTQYF
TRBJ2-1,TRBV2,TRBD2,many,TGTGCCAGCAGGGGACTAGCGCCCCCGGGGCCATTCTTC,CASRGLAPPGPFF
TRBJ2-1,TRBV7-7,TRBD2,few,TGTGCCAGCAGCCCCACTAGCGGGGAAGACAATGAGCAGTTCTTC,CASSPTSGEDNEQFF
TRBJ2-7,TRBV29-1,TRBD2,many,TGCAGCGTTGAAGCGTCTAGCGGAGACTCCTACGAGCAGTACTTC,CSVEASSGDSYEQYF
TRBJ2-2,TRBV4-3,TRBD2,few,TGCGCCAGCAGCCAAGATCCGGGGCGGGAGGTCTCGTCCGGGGAGCTGTTTTTT,CASSQDPGREVSSGELFF
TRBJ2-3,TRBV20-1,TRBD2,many,TGCAGTGCTACTTGGACTAGCGGAACAGATACGCAGTATTTT,CSATWTSGTDTQYF
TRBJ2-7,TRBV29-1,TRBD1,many,TGCAGCGTGACACAGGGGTACGAGCAGTACTTC,CSVTQGYEQYF
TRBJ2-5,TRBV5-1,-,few,TGCGCCAGCAGCTTGGCCCAGAGGAAAGAGACCCAGTACTTC,CASSLAQRKETQYF
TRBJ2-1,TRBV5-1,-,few,TGCGCCAGCAGCTTGGCGGGAGCCTCAATCTACAATGAGCAGTTCTTC,CASSLAGASIYNEQFF
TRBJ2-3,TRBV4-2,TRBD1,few,TGTGCCAGCAGCCGCGACAGGGGAGGCGCAGATACGCAGTATTTT,CASSRDRGGADTQYF
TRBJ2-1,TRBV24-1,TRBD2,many,TGTGCCACCAGTGATCAGCGGGAGGGCTTGGATGAGCAGTTCTTC,CATSDQREGLDEQFF
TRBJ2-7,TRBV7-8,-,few,TGTGCCAGCAGCCCCGCACCTCTCTCCTACGAGCAGTACTTC,CASSPAPLSYEQYF
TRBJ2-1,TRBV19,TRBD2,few,TGTGCCAGTAGGACAGCGGGAGCCCCCAATGAGCAGTTCTTC,CASRTAGAPNEQFF
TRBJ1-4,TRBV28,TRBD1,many,TGTGCCAGCAGTCCCAGGACAGGCCTCCTCGAAAAACTGTTTTTT,CASSPRTGLLEKLFF
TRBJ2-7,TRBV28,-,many,TGTGCCAGCAGTTTTTACCGACGCGAGCAGTACTTC,CASSFYRREQYF
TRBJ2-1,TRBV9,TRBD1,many,TGTGCCAGCAGCGTAGCTTGGAGGACAGGGGAAGCTGAGCAGTTCTTC,CASSVAWRTGEAEQFF
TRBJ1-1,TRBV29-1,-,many,TGCAGCGTTGGAGGTCTCATGAACACTGAAGCTTTCTTT,CSVGGLMNTEAFF
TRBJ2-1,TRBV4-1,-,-,TGCGCCAGCAGCCAAGTTGGAGTAGGCGAGCGGGAGCAGTTCTTC,CASSQVGVGEREQFF
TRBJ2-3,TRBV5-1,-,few,TGCGCCAGCAGCTTGGAGGGGGTCGGGAGCACAGATACGCAGTATTTT,CASSLEGVGSTDTQYF
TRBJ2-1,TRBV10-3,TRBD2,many,TGTGCCATCAGGGAAGTGGCTAGCGGGAGCTCCTACAATGAGCAGTTCTTC,CAIREVASGSSYNEQFF
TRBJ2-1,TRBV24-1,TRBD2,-,TGTGCCACCAGTGATGGGGGGCTAGCGGGAGAGCAGTTCTTC,CATSDGGLAGEQFF
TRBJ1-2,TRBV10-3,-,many,TGTGCCATCAGTGAGTCGAAGGGGAGCTATGGCTACACCTTC,CAISESKGSYGYTF
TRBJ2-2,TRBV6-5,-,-,TGTGCCAGCAGTTACTCATTCGGGGAAACCGGGGAGCTGTTTTTT,CASSYSFGETGELFF
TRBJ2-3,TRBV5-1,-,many,TGCGCCAGCAGCTTGCCGTCGGATACGCAGTATTTT,CASSLPSDTQYF
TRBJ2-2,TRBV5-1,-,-,TGCGCCAGTAACTTCGGCGGGGAGCTGTTTTTT,CASNFGGELFF
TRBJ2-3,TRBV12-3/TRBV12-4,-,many,TGTGCCAGCAGTGAAGGGGCCTGGACCAACACAGATACGCAGTATTTT,CASSEGAWTNTDTQYF
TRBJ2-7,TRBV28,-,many,TGTGCCAGCAGCCCGACACGATCCTACGAGCAGTACTTC,CASSPTRSYEQYF
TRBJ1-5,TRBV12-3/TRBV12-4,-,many,TGTGCCAGCAGGGAACAGGGTCAATTGGATCAGCCCCAGCATTTT,CASREQGQLDQPQHF
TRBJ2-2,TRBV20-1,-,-,TGCAGTGCGCCCGGGGAAAGCGGCCCCGGGGAGCTGTTTTTT,CSAPGESGPGELFF
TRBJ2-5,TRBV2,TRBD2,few,TGTGCCAGTGAGCTACTAGCGGGTCCACAAGAGACCCAGTACTTC,CASELLAGPQETQYF
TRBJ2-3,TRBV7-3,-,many,TGTGCCAGCAGTAGAGGGAGTCAAGATACGCAGTATTTT,CASSRGSQDTQYF